The 30 T cell receptor beta chains listed next were all sequenced from one sample in a study of response to subunit inactivated influenza vaccine. TCRdb redid the calling of the RT-PCR reads with MiXCR, one entry per CDR3 protein. This sample yields over 750,000 distinct CDR3 sequences, of which over 20% are seen a single time; about 9.4% belongs to the top ten. This specimen consisted of PBMCs from blood, obtained roughly 5 days after vaccination. Receptor source: a man in his forties or fifties who received an inactivated influenza vaccine.

The CDR3 coding sequence is TGTGCCAGCAGCCCCTTCGACGGTGGGGCCCAGCATTTT. Protein sequence: CASSPFDGGAQHF. The chain combines TRBV4-2 with TRBJ1-5; no reliable D call. V was trimmed by 4 bases and J by 11 bases, leaving 15 bases between them. In germline, CDR1 is LGHNA, CDR2 YNFKEQ. The CDR3 consists of 13 residues.

This clonotype was found a few times. V and J are TRBV4-2 and TRBJ2-7; 9 bases fit TRBD1. CDR1 LGHNA and CDR2 YNFKEQ come from the germline V gene. J lost 6 bases, V lost 5 bases, and 11 bases had no gene match. This CDR3 comprises 15 residues. This CDR3 reads CASSGPGQGRSEQYF. CDR3 DNA sequence: TGTGCCAGCAGCGGACCGGGACAGGGTCGATCCGAGCAGTACTTC.

The chain uses TRBV4-3 and TRBJ2-3; 7 bases align to TRBD2. The CDR3 is 14 residues long. Germline V gene sequence: CDR1 LGHNA, CDR2 YSLEER. With 1 base clipped from V and 7 bases from J, the junction kept 5 bases outside the gene matches. This CDR3 reads CASSQGGGGHTQYF. Here the CDR3 DNA reads TGCGCCAGCAGCCAAGGAGGCGGGGGACATACGCAGTATTTT.

This chain uses TRBV5-1 with TRBJ2-1; D is undetermined. In germline, CDR1 is SGHRS, CDR2 YFSETQ. CDR3 size: 14 residues. With 0 bases removed from V and 4 bases from J, the gap between germline ends came to 8 bases. CDR3 bases: TGCGCCAGCAGCTTGGACAGATTATACAATGAGCAGTTCTTC. This gives the protein CASSLDRLYNEQFF. The full variable domain, completed using reference TRBV5-1 and TRBJ2-1, is KAGVTQTPRYLIKTRGQQVTLSCSPISGHRSVSWYQQTPGQGLQFLFEYFSETQRNKGNFPGRFSGRQFSNSRSEMNVSTLELGDSALYLCASSLDRLYNEQFFGPGTRLTVL.

The rearrangement links TRBV5-5 to TRBJ2-1, with a possible D match to TRBD2 (5 bases). The CDR3 contains 14 residues. V lost 4 bases and J 10 bases, leaving 18 bases between the germline ends. CDR1 is SGHKS and CDR2 is YYEKEE in the germline V gene (reference sequence). CDR3 region: CASSLSGSGWEQFF. The CDR3 region has the DNA TGTGCCAGCAGCCTATCGGGATCGGGGTGGGAGCAGTTCTTC.

J is TRBJ2-1 and V is TRBV5-1; 9 positions agree with TRBD1. J gave up 9 bases and V 0 bases, and 10 bases lay outside the gene matches. The CDR3 consists of 16 residues. Per the germline V gene, CDR1 is SGHRS and CDR2 is YFSETQ. The CDR3 bases are TGCGCCAGCAGCTTGGAGGCGACAGGGGGAATGGGTGAGCAGTTCTTC. This translates into CASSLEATGGMGEQFF.

This clonotype showed up many times. J is TRBJ2-1 and V is TRBV24-1; TRBD1 matches at 8 bases. CDR1 KGHDR and CDR2 SFDVKD come from the germline V gene. V shed 3 bases, J shed 7 bases, and the junction held 13 bases outside the gene matches. The length of the CDR3 is 17 residues. CDR3 bases: TGTGCCACCAGTGATAGGACAGGGAAGCCCGGTGGGAATGAGCAGTTCTTC. It translates to CATSDRTGKPGGNEQFF.

The V gene is TRBV20-1, the J gene TRBJ2-3, with a possible D match to TRBD2 (6 bases). The V and J ends lost 6 bases and 0 bases respectively, with 19 bases between them. The CDR3 sequence is 16 residues long. CDR1 and CDR2 (germline): DFQATT, SNEGSKA (reference sequence). The chain's CDR3 is CSASGYRDSSTDTQYF. The DNA for the CDR3 is TGCAGTGCCAGCGGGTACCGGGATTCTAGCACAGATACGCAGTATTTT.

V usage is TRBV4-3 and J usage is TRBJ1-6; D ambiguous. The CDR3 extends over 14 amino acids. Trimming shortened V by 1 base and J by 8 bases, and 9 bases separated the two germline ends. The V gene's germline CDR1 is LGHNA and CDR2 YSLEER. CDR3 DNA sequence: TGCGCCAGCAGCCAAGCCGGAGGGTATTCACCCCTCCACTTT. As protein: CASSQAGGYSPLHF.

There are many counts of this clonotype. V usage is TRBV29-1 and J usage is TRBJ2-5; D is unresolved. The germline CDR1 and CDR2 sequences are SQVTM and ANQGSEA. This CDR3 is built from 13 residues. The V end was cut by 3 bases, the J end by 1 base, with 9 bases between. Written as DNA, the CDR3 is TGCAGCGTTGAGTTGCCCTTCCAAGAGACCCAGTACTTC. Translating it yields CSVELPFQETQYF.

Regarding this clonotype: One end of the junction is discordant with germline, which a read error may explain. The chain carries TRBV29-1 and TRBJ2-5; 8 bases fit TRBD2. Germline loops: CDR1 SQVTM, CDR2 ANQGSEA. The CDR3 contains 13 residues. The CDR3 spells CSVLAGGKEAQYF. The CDR3 coding sequence is TGCAGCGTTCTGGCGGGGGGAAAAGAGGCCCAGTACTTC.

This clonotype was counted only a few times. This chain joins TRBV21-1 and TRBJ2-5; TRBD1 reflects the table's D call only, with no check against the DNA. TRBV21-1 is classified as a pseudogene. The CDR3 consists of 15 residues. The CDR3 bases are TGTGCCAGCAGCACGCCCGACAGGACCCGAGAGACCCAGTACTTC. Protein: CASSTPDRTRETQYF.

In this sample, this clonotype turned up many times. This chain uses TRBV20-1 with TRBJ2-1; D is unresolved. CDR1 and CDR2 from the germline V gene are DFQATT and SNEGSKA (reference sequence). The CDR3 sequence is 14 residues long. The ends were cut back, 2 bases at V and 2 bases at J, with 10 bases in the middle. Here the CDR3 DNA reads TGCAGTGCTAGACCCTTGAAGCCCTACAATGAGCAGTTCTTC. Its protein is CSARPLKPYNEQFF.

This clonotype has more than one count but fewer than ten. The chain recombines TRBV11-2 with TRBJ2-5, with 8 bases lining up with TRBD2. Germline CDR1 reads SGHAT; CDR2 reads FQNNGV. V shed 3 bases and J 6 bases; nucleotides not matched to a gene: 12. This CDR3 has 16 amino acids. The CDR3 nucleotides are TGTGCCAGCAGCTTGTTGAGCGGGAGAAGAGGGAAGACCCAGTACTTC. Residues: CASSLLSGRRGKTQYF.

This rearrangement joins TRBV6-2 or TRBV6-3 to TRBJ2-1, with no clear D. The germline CDR1 and CDR2 sequences are MNHEY and SVGEGT. This CDR3 has 15 residues. The germline V and J ends were trimmed by 6 bases and 0 bases, with 12 bases remaining between them. The CDR3 protein is CASSAHMFSYNEQFF. The CDR3 nucleotides read TGTGCCAGCAGCGCCCACATGTTCTCCTACAATGAGCAGTTCTTC.

This clonotype was counted between two and nine times. This rearrangement joins TRBV6-2 or TRBV6-3 to TRBJ1-2, with 8 bases lining up with TRBD1. This CDR3 contains 15 residues. Germline V lookup: CDR1 MNHEY, CDR2 SVGEGT. V shed 6 bases, J shed 8 bases, and the junction held 14 bases outside the gene matches. CDR3 region: CASSPYATGESGYTF. Written as DNA, the CDR3 is TGTGCCAGCAGCCCTTATGCGACAGGGGAGTCCGGCTACACCTTC.

The chain is built from TRBV20-1 and TRBJ2-7, with unresolved D. Germline V lookup: CDR1 DFQATT, CDR2 SNEGSKA (reference sequence). Trimming removed 6 bases from V and 4 bases from J, with 16 bases in between. The CDR3 loop spans 13 amino acids. CDR3 in amino acids: CSAAAPLGYEQYF. The CDR3 region has the DNA TGCAGTGCCGCGGCGCCCCTAGGGTACGAGCAGTACTTC.

This clonotype was observed at least ten times. The V gene is TRBV20-1, the J gene TRBJ2-7; 8 bases are a match to TRBD1. Germline lookup yields CDR1 DFQATT and CDR2 SNEGSKA (reference sequence). This CDR3 spans 12 amino acids. The CDR3 DNA reads as TGCAGCGTACAGGGGGAGGTATACGAGCAGTACTTC. Its protein is CSVQGEVYEQYF.

This clonotype occurred a few times. The J gene is TRBJ2-2, the V gene TRBV25-1, with TRBD2 matching 8 bases. Germline V gene data show CDR1 as MGHDK and CDR2 as SYGVNS. J gave up 0 bases and V 3 bases, and 12 bases lay outside the gene matches. This CDR3 has 19 residues. CDR3 residues: CASSETRGLAGTNTGELFF. In DNA, the CDR3 is TGTGCCAGCAGTGAGACGAGGGGGTTAGCGGGGACGAACACCGGGGAGCTGTTTTTT.

This chain connects TRBV20-1 to TRBJ2-3; possibly TRBD1 for D (5 bases). Germline V lookup: CDR1 DFQATT, CDR2 SNEGSKA (reference sequence). V lost 0 bases and J 1 base, leaving 8 bases between the germline ends. This CDR3 is built from 14 residues. The CDR3 protein is CSARDVTGTDTQYF. The CDR3 DNA is TGCAGTGCTAGAGATGTGACAGGCACAGATACGCAGTATTTT.

The chain links TRBV24-1 to TRBJ2-2, with D perhaps being TRBD1 or TRBD2 (6 bases each). The CDR3 extends over 13 amino acids. The V end lost 7 bases, the J end lost 6 bases, and 11 bases lay between the germline ends. The germline V gene has CDR1 KGHDR and CDR2 SFDVKD. CDR3 in DNA: TGTGCCACCAGGGGGGGCCTGGCCGGGGAGCTGTTTTTT. Amino acid sequence: CATRGGLAGELFF.

This clonotype was detected only a few times. The rearrangement joins TRBV10-3 to TRBJ1-1; maybe TRBD1 (6 bases). Germline values: CDR1 ENHRY, CDR2 SYGVKD. Between the trimmed V and J ends, which lost 5 bases and 2 bases, there was a span of 15 bases. The CDR3 loop spans 15 amino acids. The CDR3 reads CAISKTPDRNTEAFF. The CDR3 coding sequence is TGTGCCATCAGTAAAACCCCGGACAGAAACACTGAAGCTTTCTTT.

This clonotype turned up a few times. The rearrangement joins TRBV7-6 to TRBJ2-1, with 8 nucleotides matching TRBD1. The length of the CDR3 is 15 residues. CDR1 and CDR2 from the germline V gene are SGHVS and FNYEAQ. V trimming: 6 bases; J trimming: 2 bases; junction bases outside the gene matches: 6. In DNA form, the CDR3 reads TGTGCCAGCAGACCGACAGGGGCCCCCTACAATGAGCAGTTCTTC. Translation: CASRPTGAPYNEQFF.

The chain joins TRBV10-3 to TRBJ2-3, with 8 bases identical to TRBD2. The V gene's germline CDR1 is ENHRY and CDR2 SYGVKD. There are 16 residues in the CDR3. With V trimmed by 6 bases and J by 1 base, 9 bases remained unmatched. The CDR3 region is CAIRPPGGRGTDTQYF. The CDR3 DNA is TGTGCCATCAGACCCCCGGGGGGGCGAGGCACAGATACGCAGTATTTT.

This clonotype was observed a handful of times. The chain has TRBV3-1 and TRBJ2-7; D remains ambiguous. Germline loops: CDR1 LGHDT, CDR2 YNNKEL (reference sequence). V was pared by 2 bases and J by 3 bases, with 11 bases between. The CDR3 runs 14 residues. The CDR3 sequence: CASSQLLADYEQYF. CDR3 nucleotide sequence: TGTGCCAGCAGCCAACTTTTAGCAGACTACGAGCAGTACTTC.

V and J are TRBV6-1 and TRBJ2-3; possible D gene TRBD1, 6 bases. The germline CDR1 and CDR2 sequences are MNHNS and SASEGT. Deletions cut 7 bases from V and 2 bases from J, with 16 bases between. The CDR3 length is 15 residues. The CDR3 DNA follows: TGTGCCAGCATCGCAGACAGGACAAACACAGATACGCAGTATTTT. Its translation is CASIADRTNTDTQYF.

This clonotype was picked up many times. The rearrangement joins TRBV6-2 or TRBV6-3 to TRBJ2-3; TRBD2 matches 10 bases. The germline V gene has CDR1 MNHEY and CDR2 SVGEGT. Unmatched junction bases numbered 7, after V lost 7 bases and J lost 6 bases. The CDR3 contains 14 residues. CDR3 sequence: CASKPSGSLDTQYF. The DNA for the CDR3 is TGTGCCAGCAAACCTAGCGGGAGCCTTGATACGCAGTATTTT.

As regards this clonotype: Relative to the germline gene, one junction end is altered; a read error may explain this. V gene TRBV10-3 combines with J gene TRBJ1-5; 9 bases match TRBD1. The CDR3 has 16 residues. From germline, CDR1 is ENHRY and CDR2 SYGVKD. The CDR3 reads CAISEDGTGSSQPQHF. CDR3 in DNA: TGTGCCATCAGTGAGGACGGGACAGGGAGCAGTCAGCCCCAGCATTTT.

This clonotype was observed a few times. The chain joins TRBV11-2 to TRBJ2-2, with D uncertain. V lost 2 bases and J lost 4, with 14 bases in between. The CDR3 covers 16 residues. Germline CDR1 reads SGHAT; CDR2 reads FQNNGV. The CDR3: CASSLTGRRVTGELFF. CDR3 DNA: TGTGCCAGCAGCTTAACTGGCCGACGGGTCACCGGGGAGCTGTTTTTT.

This chain connects TRBV11-2 to TRBJ2-2; D might be TRBD1 or TRBD2, each matching 7 bases. The germline V gene encodes CDR1 SGHAT and CDR2 FQNNGV. With 5 bases removed from V and 5 bases from J, the gap between germline ends came to 24 bases. This CDR3 is built from 18 residues. In DNA form, the CDR3 reads TGTGCCAGCAGCCCCTACACAGGGGAGGGGGCCTGGACCGGGGAGCTGTTTTTT. It translates to CASSPYTGEGAWTGELFF.